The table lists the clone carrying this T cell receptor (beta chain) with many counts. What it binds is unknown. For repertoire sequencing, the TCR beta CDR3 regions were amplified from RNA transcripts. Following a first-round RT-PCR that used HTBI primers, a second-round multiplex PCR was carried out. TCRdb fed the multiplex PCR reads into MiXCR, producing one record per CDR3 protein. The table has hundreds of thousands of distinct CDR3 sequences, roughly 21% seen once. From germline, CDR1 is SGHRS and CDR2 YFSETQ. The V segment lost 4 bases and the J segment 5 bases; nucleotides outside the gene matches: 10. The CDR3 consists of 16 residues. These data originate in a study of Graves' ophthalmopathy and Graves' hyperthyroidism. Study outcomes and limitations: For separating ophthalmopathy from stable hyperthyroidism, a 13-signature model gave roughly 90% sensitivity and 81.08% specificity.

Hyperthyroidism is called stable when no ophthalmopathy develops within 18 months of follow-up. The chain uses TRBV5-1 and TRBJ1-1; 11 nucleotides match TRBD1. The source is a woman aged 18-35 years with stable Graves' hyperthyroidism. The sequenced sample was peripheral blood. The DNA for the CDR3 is TGCGCCAGCAGCCCCGGACAGGGGGCGTTAATTACTGAAGCTTTCTTT. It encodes CASSPGQGALITEAFF.